The T cell receptor (beta chain) under discussion was sequenced for a study of cytomegalovirus exposure and HLA in healthy donors. Study findings and constraints: What a later analysis reportedly showed was that an Asian-associated ancestry cluster had fewer N-insertions than the approximately 720-donor mean.

Use of 60 Vbeta and 13 Jbeta primers characterized the PCR. TCRdb keeps only in-frame clones here, not all; method: immunoSEQ multiplex PCR. The repertoire holds about 110,000 clones, with roughly 76% as singletons. The CDR3 consists of 14 residues. Germline V gives CDR1 ENHRY, CDR2 SYGVKD. The V end lost 5 bases, the J end lost 1 base, and 11 bases lay between the germline ends. Of note for this clone: Its antigen is unidentified.

Sequencing used PBMCs. This sequence joins TRBV10-3 and TRBJ1-1, with D tentatively TRBD1 (6 bases). This receptor was obtained from a woman aged 45-60 years in good health and CMV-seropositive. The CDR3 here is CAISPGTSNTEAFF. CDR3 DNA: TGTGCCATCAGTCCCGGGACATCGAACACTGAAGCTTTCTTT.